This T cell receptor (beta chain) was identified in a study of blood T cell repertoires in COVID-19. About the research overall: In each case, the material was cDNA or gDNA derived from T cells, B-cell-depleted T cells, or PBMCs.

Study processing details: Reference gene primer amplification gave estimated nucleated cell counts. The protocol was immunoSEQ multiplex PCR, while the TCRdb copy is restricted to in-frame clones and leaves out a portion. V and J calls and clone size are as listed in that table; D and trimming were resolved from the DNA. The table includes approximately 310,000 clones, approximately 83% detected once. Living in about two dozen US areas, the participants were between roughly 18 and 90 years of age. Cohort placement rested on clinical history that participants reported themselves. Germline CDR1 is WSHSY and CDR2 is SAAADI. V lost 7 bases, J lost 3 bases, and 20 bases stayed unmatched. CDR3 length: 18 amino acids.

The genes are TRBV10-2 and TRBJ2-5; 7 bases map to TRBD1. The TCR was taken from a man aged 25-40 years who had recovered from COVID-19. The material sequenced was PBMCs or T cells enriched from blood (not recorded which). For the CDR3, the DNA is TGCGCCAGCACCGGGGACAGCAAATCCCACAAGACCGAAGAGACCCAGTACTTC. Amino acids: CASTGDSKSHKTEETQYF.